This note documents a single T cell receptor beta chain sequence. Its antigen remains unidentified. The data derive from a study of T-cell memory formation after mild COVID-19. Study context: Each donor largely had its own TCR clusters.

Study outcomes and limitations: Contracting clones localized mainly to CM and EM when CD4+ and mainly to EMRA when CD8+. While clones contracting from day 15 to 85 were balanced between CD4 and CD8, later expanders leaned CD4+.

Libraries for TCRalpha and TCRbeta carried sample barcodes and unique molecular identifiers via 5'RACE. TCRdb reprocessed the 5' RACE reads with MiXCR, giving one entry per CDR3 protein. The table includes 300,000 to 350,000 distinct CDR3 sequences, approximately 15% detected once. Sequencing was performed on PBMCs or a T cell subset sorted from them (not recorded which). The sequence was collected from a man aged 18-30 years who had mild COVID-19 (a few samples of this study predate the infection). Cell type and time point are not known.

The CDR3 DNA follows: TGTGCCAGCAGCTTGGGAGGGGCTGTATCAGATACGCAGTATTTT. It encodes CASSLGGAVSDTQYF. The chain carries TRBV11-3 and TRBJ2-3; 7 bases align to TRBD2. V was clipped by 3 bases and J by 4 bases; unmatched bases: 7. Per the germline V gene, CDR1 is SGHNT and CDR2 is YENEEA. The CDR3 is 15 amino acids.